This T cell receptor (beta chain) was sequenced during a study of CD8+ T cells in alopecia areata. For the study at large: Tofacitinib administration to treated patients was oral, at 5 to 10 mg twice daily.

In its sample, this clone was seen once. Its specificity is not known. Study-level findings and limits: The study found that many expanded lesional clones persisted in scalp and blood during tofacitinib.

Indicated treatment: oral pan-JAK inhibitor, 5-10 mg twice daily. Both CD4+ and CD8+ T cells were separated by sorting PBMCs. Extraction and reverse transcription of RNA yielded cDNA as the sequencing template. TCRdb's table, derived via immunoSEQ multiplex PCR, lists solely in-frame clones and lacks some. The table shows more than 90,000 clones, with less than 75% occurring only once. V shed 7 bases and J shed 4 bases, with 15 bases lying between them. CDR1 and CDR2 (germline): SNHLY, FYNNEI. This CDR3 has 14 residues. The rearrangement uses TRBV2 and TRBJ2-3; possible D gene TRBD1, 6 bases. The receptor's source is a human donor with alopecia areata. Sequenced here: CD8+ T cells sorted from blood, sampled at week 4, from a patient treated with tofacitinib. The DNA of the CDR3 is TGTGCCAGCAACAACAGGGCGGCAGCAGATACGCAGTATTTT. The encoded protein is CASNNRAAADTQYF.